There are a few counts of the clone carrying this T cell receptor (beta chain). Antigen unknown. This specimen belongs to a study of response to subunit inactivated influenza vaccine. Study-wide findings and caveats: Few additional T cells are recruited per seasonal influenza vaccination, authors suggested.

Trimming removed 3 bases from V and 3 bases from J; junction bases left unmatched: 10. CDR1 LNHNV and CDR2 YYDKDF come from the germline V gene (reference sequence). The CDR3 covers 17 residues. A single record per CDR3 protein comes from TCRdb applying MiXCR to the RT-PCR reads. The data show about 480,000 distinct CDR3 sequences, around 13% seen once. This receptor was identified in a man over 45 who received an inactivated influenza vaccine. The material was PBMCs from blood, obtained about 40 days after vaccination. The J gene is TRBJ2-1, the V gene TRBV15; 8 bases align to TRBD2. The CDR3 region is CATSSPRAGVFYNEQFF. Here the CDR3 DNA reads TGTGCCACCAGCAGTCCGCGAGCGGGAGTCTTCTACAATGAGCAGTTCTTC.